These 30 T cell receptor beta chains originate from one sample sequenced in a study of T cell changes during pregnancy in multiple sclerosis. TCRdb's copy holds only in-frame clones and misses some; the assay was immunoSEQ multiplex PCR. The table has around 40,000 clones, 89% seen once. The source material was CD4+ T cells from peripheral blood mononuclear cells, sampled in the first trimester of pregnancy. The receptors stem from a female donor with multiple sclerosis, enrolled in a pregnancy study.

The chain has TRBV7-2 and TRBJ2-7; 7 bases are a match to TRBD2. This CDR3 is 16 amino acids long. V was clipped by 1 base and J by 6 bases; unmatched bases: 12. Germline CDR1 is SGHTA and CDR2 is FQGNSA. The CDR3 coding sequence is TGTGCCAGCAGCTTAGTCGGGGGGAGCTGGGGAGGCGAGCAGTACTTC. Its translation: CASSLVGGSWGGEQYF.

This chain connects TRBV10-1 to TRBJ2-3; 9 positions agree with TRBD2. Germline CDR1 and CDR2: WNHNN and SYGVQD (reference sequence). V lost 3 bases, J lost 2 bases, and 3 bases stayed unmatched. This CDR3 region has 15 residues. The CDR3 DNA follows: TGCGCCAGCAGTGACCCTAGCGGGGACACAGATACGCAGTATTTT. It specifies CASSDPSGDTDTQYF.

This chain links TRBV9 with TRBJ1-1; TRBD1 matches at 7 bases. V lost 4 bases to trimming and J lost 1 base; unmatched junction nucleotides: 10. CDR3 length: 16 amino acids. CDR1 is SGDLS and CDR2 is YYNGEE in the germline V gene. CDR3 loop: CASSSWTGSKNTEAFF. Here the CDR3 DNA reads TGTGCCAGCAGCTCCTGGACAGGTTCTAAGAACACTGAAGCTTTCTTT.

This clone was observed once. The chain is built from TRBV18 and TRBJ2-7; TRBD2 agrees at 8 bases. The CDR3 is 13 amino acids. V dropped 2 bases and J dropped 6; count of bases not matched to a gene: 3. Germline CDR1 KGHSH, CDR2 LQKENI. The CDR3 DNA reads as TGTGCCAGCTCACCAGGACTAGCCTCCGAGCAGTACTTC. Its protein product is CASSPGLASEQYF.

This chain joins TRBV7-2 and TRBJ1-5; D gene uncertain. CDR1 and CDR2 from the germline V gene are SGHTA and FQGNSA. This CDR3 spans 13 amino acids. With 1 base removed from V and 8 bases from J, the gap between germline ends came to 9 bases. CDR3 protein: CASSLDYTEPQHF. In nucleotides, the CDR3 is TGTGCCAGCAGCTTAGATTATACGGAGCCCCAGCATTTT.

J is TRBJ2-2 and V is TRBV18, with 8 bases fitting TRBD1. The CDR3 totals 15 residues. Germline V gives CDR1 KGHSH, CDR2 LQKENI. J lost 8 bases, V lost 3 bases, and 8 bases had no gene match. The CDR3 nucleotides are TGTGCCAGCTCACCTAACGGACAGGGAGCGGGGGAGCTGTTTTTT. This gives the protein CASSPNGQGAGELFF.

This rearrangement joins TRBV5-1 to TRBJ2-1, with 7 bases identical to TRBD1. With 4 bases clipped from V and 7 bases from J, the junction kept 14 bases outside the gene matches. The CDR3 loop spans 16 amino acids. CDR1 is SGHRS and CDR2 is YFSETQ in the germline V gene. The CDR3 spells CASSNRGSGARNEQFF. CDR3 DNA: TGCGCCAGCAGCAACAGGGGTTCGGGTGCGAGGAATGAGCAGTTCTTC.

CDR3 sequence (DNA): TGTGCCAGCAGTTTCGGACAGGGGGCTGGAGAGACCCAGTACTTC. This translates into CASSFGQGAGETQYF. V and J are TRBV28 and TRBJ2-5; 11 positions agree with TRBD1. The length of the CDR3 is 15 residues. Germline V gives CDR1 MDHEN, CDR2 SYDVKM. Trimming at V came to 3 bases and at J to 4 bases, leaving 4 bases not matched to a gene.

CDR3 loop: CASSEGRGYGEQYF. CDR3 sequence (DNA): TGTGCCAGCAGTGAGGGGAGAGGGTATGGGGAGCAGTACTTC. The chain carries TRBV6-1 and TRBJ2-7, with a tentative D call TRBD2 (5 bases). The V gene's germline CDR1 is MNHNS and CDR2 SASEGT. CDR3 size: 14 residues. The ends were cut back, 3 bases at V and 7 bases at J, with 16 bases in the middle.

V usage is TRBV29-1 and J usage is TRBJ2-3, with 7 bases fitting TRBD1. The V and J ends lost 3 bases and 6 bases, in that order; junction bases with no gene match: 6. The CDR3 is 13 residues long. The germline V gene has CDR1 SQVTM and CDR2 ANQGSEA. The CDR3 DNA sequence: TGCAGCGTTGATTCGACAGGGTCGGATACGCAGTATTTT. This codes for CSVDSTGSDTQYF.

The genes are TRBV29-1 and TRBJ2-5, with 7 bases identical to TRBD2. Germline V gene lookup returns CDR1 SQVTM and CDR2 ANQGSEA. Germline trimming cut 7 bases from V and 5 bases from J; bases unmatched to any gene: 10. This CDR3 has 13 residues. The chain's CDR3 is CSAARGGSETQYF. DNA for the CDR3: TGCAGCGCCGCACGGGGCGGGAGCGAGACCCAGTACTTC.

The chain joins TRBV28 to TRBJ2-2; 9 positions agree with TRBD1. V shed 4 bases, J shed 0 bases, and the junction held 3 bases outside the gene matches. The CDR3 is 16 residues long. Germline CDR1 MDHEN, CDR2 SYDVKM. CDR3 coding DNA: TGTGCCAGCAGTTCACAGGGGGCGGCGAACACCGGGGAGCTGTTTTTT. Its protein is CASSSQGAANTGELFF.

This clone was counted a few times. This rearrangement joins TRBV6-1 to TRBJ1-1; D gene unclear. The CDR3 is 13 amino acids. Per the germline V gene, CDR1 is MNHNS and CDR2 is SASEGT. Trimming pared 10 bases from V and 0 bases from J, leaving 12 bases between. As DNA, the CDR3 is TGTGCCACTAGACGGGAGATGAACACTGAAGCTTTCTTT. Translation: CATRREMNTEAFF.

The CDR3 nucleotides read TGTGCCAGCAGTGAAGCCCAGGGGAACACAGATACGCAGTATTTT. Translated: CASSEAQGNTDTQYF. The V call is TRBV6-1, the J call TRBJ2-3; D might be TRBD1 (6 bases). The germline gives CDR1 MNHNS, CDR2 SASEGT. The CDR3 is made up of 15 amino acids. V was cut by 0 bases and J by 2 bases, with 9 bases left in between.

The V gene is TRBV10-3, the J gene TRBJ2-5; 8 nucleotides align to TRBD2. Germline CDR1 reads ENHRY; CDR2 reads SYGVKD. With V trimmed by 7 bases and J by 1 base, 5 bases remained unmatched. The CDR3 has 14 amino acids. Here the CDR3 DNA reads TGTGCCATCAAAGATAGCGGGGCCCAAGAGACCCAGTACTTC. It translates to CAIKDSGAQETQYF.

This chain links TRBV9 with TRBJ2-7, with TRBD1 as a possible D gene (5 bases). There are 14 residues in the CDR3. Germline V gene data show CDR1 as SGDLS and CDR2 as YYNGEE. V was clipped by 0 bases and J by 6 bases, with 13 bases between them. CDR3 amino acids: CASSVAPQTGEQYF. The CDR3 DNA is TGTGCCAGCAGCGTAGCTCCTCAAACAGGCGAGCAGTACTTC.

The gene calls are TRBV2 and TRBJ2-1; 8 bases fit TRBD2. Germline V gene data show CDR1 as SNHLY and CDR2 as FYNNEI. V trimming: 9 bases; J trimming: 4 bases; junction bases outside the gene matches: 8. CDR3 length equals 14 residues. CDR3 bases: TGTGCCAGTAAGGAGCGGGAGCTTTACAATGAGCAGTTCTTC. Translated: CASKERELYNEQFF. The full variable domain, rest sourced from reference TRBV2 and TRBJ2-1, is EPEVTQTPSHQVTQMGQEVILRCVPISNHLYFYWYRQILGQKVEFLVSFYNNEISEKSEIFDDQFSVERPDGSNFTLKIRSTKLEDSAMYFCASKERELYNEQFFGPGTRLTVL.

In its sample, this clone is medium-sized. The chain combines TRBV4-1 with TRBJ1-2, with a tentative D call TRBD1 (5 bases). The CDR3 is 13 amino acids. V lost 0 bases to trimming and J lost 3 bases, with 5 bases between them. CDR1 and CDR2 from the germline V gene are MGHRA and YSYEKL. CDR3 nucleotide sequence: TGCGCCAGCAGCCAAGACAGGGACTATGGCTACACCTTC. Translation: CASSQDRDYGYTF.

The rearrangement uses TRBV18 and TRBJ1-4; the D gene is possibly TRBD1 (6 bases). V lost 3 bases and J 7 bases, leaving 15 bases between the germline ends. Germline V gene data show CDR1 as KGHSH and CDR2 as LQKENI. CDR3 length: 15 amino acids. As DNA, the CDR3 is TGTGCCAGCTCACCGAAGGGGGATGCGGTTGAAAAACTGTTTTTT. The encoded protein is CASSPKGDAVEKLFF.

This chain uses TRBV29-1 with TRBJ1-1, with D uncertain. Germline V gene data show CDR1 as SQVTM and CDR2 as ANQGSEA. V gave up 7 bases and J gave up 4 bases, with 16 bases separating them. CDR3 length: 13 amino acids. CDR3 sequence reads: CSAEHSLSTEAFF. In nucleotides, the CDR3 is TGCAGCGCCGAGCATAGCCTGAGCACTGAAGCTTTCTTT.

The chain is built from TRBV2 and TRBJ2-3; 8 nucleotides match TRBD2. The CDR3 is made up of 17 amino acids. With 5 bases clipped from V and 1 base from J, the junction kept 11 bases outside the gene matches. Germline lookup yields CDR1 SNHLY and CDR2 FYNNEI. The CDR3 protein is CASSSAPGLAGTDTQYF. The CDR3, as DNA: TGTGCCAGCAGTTCTGCTCCTGGACTAGCCGGCACAGATACGCAGTATTTT.

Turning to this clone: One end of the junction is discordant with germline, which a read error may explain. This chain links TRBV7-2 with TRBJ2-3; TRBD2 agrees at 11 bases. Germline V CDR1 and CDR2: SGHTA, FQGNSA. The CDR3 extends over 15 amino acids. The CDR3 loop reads CASSVAGGPIDTQYF. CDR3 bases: TGTGCCAGCAGCGTAGCGGGAGGGCCGATAGATACGCAGTATTTT.

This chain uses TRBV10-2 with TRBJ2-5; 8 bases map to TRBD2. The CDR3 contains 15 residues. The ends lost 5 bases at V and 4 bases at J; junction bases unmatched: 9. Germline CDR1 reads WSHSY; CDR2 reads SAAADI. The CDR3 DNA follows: TGCGCCAGCAGTCGGACCGGGACTAGACCAGAGACCCAGTACTTC. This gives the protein CASSRTGTRPETQYF.

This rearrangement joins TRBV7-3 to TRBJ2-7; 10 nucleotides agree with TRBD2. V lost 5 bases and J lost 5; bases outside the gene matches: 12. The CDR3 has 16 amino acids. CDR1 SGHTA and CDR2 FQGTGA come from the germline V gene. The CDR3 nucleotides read TGTGCCAGCAGCCCCCGTATCCTAGCGGGAGCTGACGAGCAGTACTTC. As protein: CASSPRILAGADEQYF.

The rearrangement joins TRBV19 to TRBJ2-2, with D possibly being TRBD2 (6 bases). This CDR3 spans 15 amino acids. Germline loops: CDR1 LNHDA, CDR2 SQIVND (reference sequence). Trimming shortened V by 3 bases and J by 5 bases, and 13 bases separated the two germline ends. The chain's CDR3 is CASSILGGETGELFF. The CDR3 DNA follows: TGTGCCAGTAGTATCCTTGGCGGGGAGACCGGGGAGCTGTTTTTT.

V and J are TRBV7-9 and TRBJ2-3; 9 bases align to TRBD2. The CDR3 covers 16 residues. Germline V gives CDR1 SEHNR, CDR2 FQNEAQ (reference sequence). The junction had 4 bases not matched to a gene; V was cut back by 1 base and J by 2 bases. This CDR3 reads CASSLVPSGVTDTQYF. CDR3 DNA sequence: TGTGCCAGCAGCTTAGTCCCTAGCGGGGTCACAGATACGCAGTATTTT.

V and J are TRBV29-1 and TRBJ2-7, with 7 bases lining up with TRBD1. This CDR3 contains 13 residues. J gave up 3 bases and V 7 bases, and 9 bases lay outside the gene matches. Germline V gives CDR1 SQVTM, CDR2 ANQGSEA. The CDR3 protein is CSAKEGAVYEQYF. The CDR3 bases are TGCAGCGCGAAAGAGGGGGCCGTCTACGAGCAGTACTTC.

For the CDR3, the DNA is TGTGCCAGCAGTTTACAGGGGGCCTCCTCAGAGCAGTACTTC. Its translation is CASSLQGASSEQYF. The rearrangement links TRBV2 to TRBJ2-7, with 9 positions matching TRBD1. Per germline, CDR1 SNHLY and CDR2 FYNNEI. The CDR3 length is 14 residues. The J segment lost 7 bases and the V segment lost 5 bases, leaving 9 bases of the junction unmatched.

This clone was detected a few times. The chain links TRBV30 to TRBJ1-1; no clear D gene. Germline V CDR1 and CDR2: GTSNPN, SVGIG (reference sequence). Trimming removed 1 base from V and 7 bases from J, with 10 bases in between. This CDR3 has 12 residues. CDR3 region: CAWSGRLYEAFF. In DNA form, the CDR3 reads TGTGCCTGGAGTGGCAGGCTCTATGAAGCTTTCTTT.

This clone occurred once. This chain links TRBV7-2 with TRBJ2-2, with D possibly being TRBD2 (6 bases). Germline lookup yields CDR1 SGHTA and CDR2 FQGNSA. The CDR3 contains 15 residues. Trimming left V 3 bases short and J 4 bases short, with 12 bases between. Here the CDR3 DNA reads TGTGCCAGCAGCTTCTGGGGGACTTTCACCGGGGAGCTGTTTTTT. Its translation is CASSFWGTFTGELFF. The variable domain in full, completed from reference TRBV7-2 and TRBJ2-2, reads GAGVSQSPSNKVTEKGKDVELRCDPISGHTALYWYRQSLGQGLEFLIYFQGNSAPDKSGLPSDRFSAERTGGSVSTLTIQRTQQEDSAVYLCASSFWGTFTGELFFGEGSRLTVL.